These 13 T cell receptor beta chains originate from one sample sequenced in a study of blood T cells in healthy people across ages. PCR was performed a second time for about 7 to 12 cycles using a sample-barcoded 5' primer and a J-beta primer mix. One entry per CDR3 protein results from TCRdb running MiXCR on the 5' RACE reads. The sample lists more than 600,000 distinct CDR3 sequences, around 25% occurring once. This same sample was also taken into another study, of T cells of mothers and their children.

The sample taken for sequencing was blood. The receptors were sampled from a boy younger than 18 in good health.

The chain combines TRBV12-3 or TRBV12-4 with TRBJ2-6; the D is unclear. V was pared by 4 bases and J by 0 bases, with 7 bases between. The CDR3 sequence is 15 residues long. Written as DNA, the CDR3 is TGTGCCAGCAGTTCTGGCGACTCTGGGGCCAACGTCCTGACTTTC. Protein product: CASSSGDSGANVLTF.

The gene calls are TRBV29-1 and TRBJ2-7; D might be TRBD2 (5 bases). Trimming removed 6 bases at V and 6 bases at J, with 15 bases between. The CDR3 runs to 12 residues. Looked up from germline, CDR1 is SQVTM and CDR2 is ANQGSEA. The CDR3 loop is CSVALIGGEQYF. The CDR3 nucleotides read TGCAGCGTCGCCCTAATAGGAGGCGAGCAGTACTTC.

This clonotype was found once. V usage is TRBV6-2 or TRBV6-3 and J usage is TRBJ2-1; the match to TRBD2 covers 9 bases. The germline CDR1 and CDR2 sequences are MNHEY and SVGEGT. Trimming cost V 1 base and J 7 bases; bases outside gene matches: 8. The CDR3 is made up of 16 amino acids. Here the CDR3 DNA reads TGTGCCAGCAGTTACTTGCGGGGGGGCCTTAGGAATGAGCAGTTCTTC. Translation: CASSYLRGGLRNEQFF.

The chain joins TRBV19 to TRBJ1-5; 10 nucleotides align to TRBD1. Germline loops: CDR1 LNHDA, CDR2 SQIVND (reference sequence). The CDR3 is 16 residues long. The V gene end was trimmed by 6 bases and the J gene end by 3 bases; junction bases not matched to a gene: 8. CDR3 sequence (DNA): TGTGCCAGTAGACCCTCCGGGACAGGGGCCAATCAGCCCCAGCATTTT. It translates to CASRPSGTGANQPQHF.

A few counts support this clonotype. The chain is built from TRBV28 and TRBJ2-5, with TRBD2 matching 15 bases. The end of the DNA fits TRBJ2-1 better, so the J call may be wrong. The CDR3 is 18 residues long. In germline, CDR1 is MDHEN, CDR2 SYDVKM. The CDR3 region is CASNDLGLAGGRDDEQFF. The CDR3, as DNA: TGTGCCAGCAACGACTTGGGACTAGCGGGAGGTCGGGACGATGAGCAGTTCTTC.

The DNA for the CDR3 is TGTGCCAGCAAGGAGCGGGAGAACTCCGAGCAGTACTTC. It is translated as CASKERENSEQYF. V and J are TRBV6-5 and TRBJ2-7; 8 positions agree with TRBD2. Per the germline V gene, CDR1 is MNHEY and CDR2 is SVGAGI. The CDR3 spans 13 residues. V was clipped by 7 bases and J by 6 bases; unmatched bases: 8.

This clonotype was seen a few times. The CDR3, as DNA: TGTGCCAGCAGCAATCCGGGACAGGGGGGAGAGCAGTACTTC. Amino acid sequence: CASSNPGQGGEQYF. The rearrangement joins TRBV6-6 to TRBJ2-7; TRBD1 aligns across 11 bases. V trimming: 6 bases; J trimming: 7 bases; junction bases outside the gene matches: 8. From germline, CDR1 is MNHNY and CDR2 SVGAGI (reference sequence). The CDR3 covers 14 residues.

This clonotype was seen a handful of times. The CDR3 is CASSPMTSGASYEQYF. Written as DNA, the CDR3 is TGTGCCAGCAGCCCAATGACTAGCGGGGCCTCCTACGAGCAGTACTTC. The chain couples TRBV7-8 to TRBJ2-7; TRBD2 matches 11 bases. The germline CDR1 and CDR2 sequences are SGHVS and FQNEAQ. This CDR3 contains 16 residues. The trim removed 5 bases at V and 0 bases at J, leaving 6 bases unmatched.

There are a few counts of this clonotype. The chain couples TRBV7-8 to TRBJ1-6, with D tentatively TRBD1 (5 bases). The CDR3 has 15 amino acids. Germline CDR1 SGHVS, CDR2 FQNEAQ. Trimming took off 7 bases at V and 4 bases at J, with 14 bases between the two ends. CDR3 residues: CASIQGGVYNSPLHF. DNA for the CDR3: TGTGCCAGCATCCAGGGCGGCGTGTATAATTCACCCCTCCACTTT.

The sample holds one count of this clonotype. This chain uses TRBV27 with TRBJ2-5; TRBD2 aligns across 7 bases. Germline CDR1 reads MNHEY; CDR2 reads SMNVEV (reference sequence). V was pared by 3 bases and J by 7 bases, with 5 bases of the junction left unmatched. The CDR3 totals 13 residues. The CDR3 DNA reads as TGTGCCAGCAGTTTGTGGGGGGGGACGACCCAGTACTTC. Translation gives CASSLWGGTTQYF.

This sequence joins TRBV28 and TRBJ1-4; 9 nucleotides match TRBD1. The V gene's germline CDR1 is MDHEN and CDR2 SYDVKM. This CDR3 contains 17 residues. Germline trimming cut 3 bases from V and 10 bases from J; bases unmatched to any gene: 15. CDR3 nucleotides: TGTGCCAGCAGTTTTCTGACAACCGGGACAGGGCTAGGAAAACTGTTTTTT. It translates to CASSFLTTGTGLGKLFF.

This clonotype was observed a handful of times. The chain joins TRBV7-2 to TRBJ2-1, with 14 bases that match TRBD2. The CDR3 runs 20 residues. The trim removed 1 base at V and 2 bases at J, leaving 10 bases unmatched. Looked up from germline, CDR1 is SGHTA and CDR2 is FQGNSA. The CDR3 nucleotides read TGTGCCAGCAGCTTAGTTGATTGGGGACTAGCGGGGGCCACCTACAATGAGCAGTTCTTC. The encoded protein is CASSLVDWGLAGATYNEQFF.

The chain joins TRBV7-9 to TRBJ2-3; possible D gene TRBD1, 8 bases. Trimming removed 4 bases from V and 4 bases from J, with 27 bases in between. Germline V gene lookup returns CDR1 SEHNR and CDR2 FQNEAQ (reference sequence). The CDR3 sequence is 19 residues long. The CDR3 is CASSSTRGGQDSPSDTQYF. The CDR3 DNA follows: TGTGCCAGCAGCTCGACTAGGGGGGGACAGGACAGCCCATCAGATACGCAGTATTTT.